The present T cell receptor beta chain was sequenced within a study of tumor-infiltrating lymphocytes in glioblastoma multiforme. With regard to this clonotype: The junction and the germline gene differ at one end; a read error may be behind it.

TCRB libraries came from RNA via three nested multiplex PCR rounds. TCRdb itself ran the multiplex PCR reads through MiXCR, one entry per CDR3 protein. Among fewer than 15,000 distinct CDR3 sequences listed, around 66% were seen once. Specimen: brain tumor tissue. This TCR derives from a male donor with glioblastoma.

The CDR3 DNA reads TGCGCCAGCATGGCTAGCGGGAGAGACAATGAGCTGTTCTTC. It specifies CASMASGRDNELFF. The chain joins TRBV10-2 to TRBJ2-1, with 10 bases lining up with TRBD2. Germline V gene lookup returns CDR1 WSHSY and CDR2 SAAADI. The CDR3 has 14 amino acids.